Listed below are T cell receptor beta chains from one sample, sequenced in a study of blood T cells in healthy people across ages. TCRdb used MiXCR to reprocess the 5' RACE reads, holding one entry per CDR3 protein. The data hold around 940,000 distinct CDR3 sequences, with roughly 47% observed a single time. Sequences were obtained from blood. These receptors all stem from a woman aged 55-69 years in good health. CDR3s include the opening cysteine and the closing phenylalanine or tryptophan. The D gene is left open where the match is weak. Clone size, where shown, is once, few, many, or a class for clones that have expanded.

-	-	TRBV28	TRBJ2-4	CASSPGDRNIQYF	TGTGCCAGCAGTCCAGGGGATCGGAACATTCAGTACTTC
-	-	TRBV2	TRBJ1-5	CASSDRGGNQPQHF	TGTGCCAGCAGTGACAGGGGAGGGAATCAGCCCCAGCATTTT
-	TRBD2	TRBV20-1	TRBJ2-7	CSAREPPGGSSYEQYF	TGCAGTGCTAGAGAACCCCCGGGAGGGTCCTCCTACGAGCAGTACTTC
-	-	TRBV24-1	TRBJ1-3	CATSDSGLGNTIYF	TGTGCCACCAGTGATTCAGGGTTAGGAAACACCATATATTTT
once	-	TRBV20-1	TRBJ2-1	CSARYPRAANEQFF	TGCAGTGCTAGATACCCGCGCGCTGCTAATGAGCAGTTCTTC
few	TRBD2	TRBV10-3	TRBJ2-7	CAIGTSLSEQYF	TGTGCCATTGGGACTAGCCTTTCCGAGCAGTACTTC
-	-	TRBV12-3/TRBV12-4	TRBJ2-5	CASSLRAAQETQYF	TGTGCCAGCAGTTTACGGGCAGCTCAAGAGACCCAGTACTTC
-	TRBD2	TRBV15	TRBJ2-1	CATSRAGGMGNEQFF	TGTGCCACCAGCAGAGCGGGGGGAATGGGGAATGAGCAGTTCTTC
-	-	TRBV28	TRBJ1-5	CASSRVFSNQPQHF	TGTGCCAGTAGCAGGGTCTTTAGCAATCAGCCCCAGCATTTT
-	-	TRBV4-2	TRBJ2-3	CASSQGEGGMSTDTQYF	TGTGCCAGCAGCCAAGGGGAAGGCGGGATGAGCACAGATACGCAGTATTTT
-	-	TRBV29-1	TRBJ2-5	CSVEEGGRVISNEQYF	TGCAGCGTTGAAGAAGGTGGCAGGGTAATAAGCAATGAGCAGTACTTC
-	TRBD1	TRBV12-3/TRBV12-4	TRBJ2-6	CASTPGPGTGLGANVLTF	TGTGCCAGCACCCCGGGTCCCGGGACAGGGCTTGGGGCCAACGTCCTGACTTTC
-	TRBD2	TRBV20-1	TRBJ2-3	CSASRLAGDLSTDTQYF	TGCAGTGCTAGCCGTCTAGCGGGAGATCTAAGCACAGATACGCAGTATTTT
-	-	TRBV27	TRBJ2-1	CASREVAGLGGEQFF	TGTGCCAGCAGAGAGGTCGCTGGCTTGGGGGGTGAGCAGTTCTTC
-	-	TRBV13	TRBJ2-7	CASGWAASSYEQYF	TGTGCCAGCGGATGGGCGGCCTCCTCCTACGAGCAGTACTTC
-	-	TRBV5-1	TRBJ2-5	CASSVRTEQETQYF	TGCGCCAGCAGCGTACGGACAGAACAGGAGACCCAGTACTTC
-	-	TRBV7-9	TRBJ1-5	CASSFGQRDRPQHF	TGTGCCAGCAGCTTCGGACAGCGGGATCGGCCCCAGCATTTT
few	-	TRBV27	TRBJ2-1	CASSLRAATYNEQFF	TGTGCCAGCAGTTTAAGGGCCGCAACCTACAATGAGCAGTTCTTC
-	TRBD1	TRBV15	TRBJ1-2	CATSTGGQVYGYTF	TGTGCCACCAGCACAGGCGGACAGGTCTATGGCTACACCTTC
-	TRBD1	TRBV29-1	TRBJ2-1	CSVEDGGTGGVGEQFF	TGCAGCGTTGAAGATGGGGGGACAGGGGGAGTGGGTGAGCAGTTCTTC
-	-	TRBV18	TRBJ1-5	CATSQGNQPQHF	TGTGCCACCTCTCAGGGCAATCAGCCCCAGCATTTT
-	-	TRBV6-6	TRBJ2-7	CASARSYEQYF	TGTGCCAGCGCCCGCTCCTACGAGCAGTACTTC
-	-	TRBV29-1	TRBJ2-7	CSGLGAYEQYF	TGCAGCGGCCTCGGGGCCTACGAGCAGTACTTC
-	-	TRBV4-1	TRBJ2-3	CASSQEFGFTDTQYF	TGCGCCAGCAGCCAAGAATTCGGGTTTACAGATACGCAGTATTTT
-	TRBD1	TRBV20-1	TRBJ2-7	CSAGGQGSRSEQYF	TGCAGTGCTGGGGGACAGGGAAGTCGTAGCGAGCAGTACTTC
few	-	TRBV7-6	TRBJ2-5	CASSLAQGKGTQYF	TGTGCCAGCAGCTTAGCCCAGGGGAAGGGGACCCAGTACTTC